These 2 T cell receptor beta chains were all obtained from the same sample, sequenced in a study of T cell responses to AZD1222 COVID-19 vaccine. Here immunoSEQ multiplex PCR was the method, and the copy in TCRdb shows in-frame clones only, minus some. The table shows 65,000 to 95,000 clones, with around 83% occurring only once. Sequences were derived from peripheral blood, sampled on day 0 of AZD1222 vaccination. These receptors all come from an adult in good health.

CDR3 DNA: TGCGCCAGCAGCCAAGCCTCGGGCGTGGGGACACTTGACTTATATGGCTACACCTTC. Its protein product is CASSQASGVGTLDLYGYTF. The chain links TRBV4-1 to TRBJ1-2, with TRBD1 as a possible D gene (6 bases). V lost 1 base and J lost 5, with 26 bases in between. The CDR3 length is 19 residues. The germline CDR1 and CDR2 sequences are MGHRA and YSYEKL.

V is TRBV19 and J is TRBJ1-6, with D tentatively TRBD1 (5 bases). The germline V and J ends were trimmed by 7 bases and 5 bases, with 9 bases remaining between them. The CDR3 is 13 amino acids. Germline values: CDR1 LNHDA, CDR2 SQIVND (reference sequence). In DNA, the CDR3 is TGTGCCAGTACAGGGAAGCATAATTCACCCCTCCACTTT. It codes for CASTGKHNSPLHF.